The entry below describes one TCR beta chain. Its antigen is unknown. The data derive from a study of CD8 T cells in Susac syndrome. Study details: Of the sequenced Susac syndrome patients, about 6 had active disease and 8 or 9 were in remission. Patients with Susac syndrome were therapy-naive, treated with corticosteroids, or treated with intravenous immunoglobulin alone when blood was collected. General study findings and limits: Clonal expansion was not observed in the Susac syndrome CD4+ T cell repertoires.

The CDR3 sequence is 13 residues long. Germline V gene data show CDR1 as DFQATT and CDR2 as SNEGSKA (reference sequence). V lost 5 bases to trimming and J lost 2 bases, with 10 bases between them. Reverse transcription of roughly 0.45 to 1 ug RNA was performed with random hexamers. TCRdb passed the immunoSEQ multiplex PCR reads through MiXCR, listing each CDR3 protein once. Of about 140,000 distinct CDR3 sequences in the sample, more than 85% were seen once. The chain uses TRBV20-1 and TRBJ1-5; D is ambiguous. The sequenced sample was CD4+ T cells from PBMCs. This receptor was identified in a human donor with Susac syndrome. For the CDR3, the DNA is TGCAGTGCTGGCCTAGGACGCAATCAGCCCCAGCATTTT. This gives the protein CSAGLGRNQPQHF.